The clone carrying this T cell receptor (beta chain) was seen a handful of times. J gave up 4 bases and V 7 bases, and 10 bases lay outside the gene matches. The CDR3 spans 14 residues. From germline, CDR1 is SGDLS and CDR2 YYNGEE. This sample was taken from a study of T cells in Graves' hyperthyroidism and ophthalmopathy. Amplification of TCR beta CDR3 regions used RNA as the template. A first-round RT-PCR of the TCR CDR3 used the HTBI primer set. In TCRdb, the multiplex PCR reads were re-called with MiXCR into one record per CDR3 protein. The table lists hundreds of thousands of distinct CDR3 sequences, around 20% of them singletons. Inclusion characteristics of ophthalmopathy patients comprised a Clinical Activity Score of at least 3, a NOSPECS grade of at least 4, and duration under 3 months. Researchers barred patients who had uncontrolled infection, other autoimmune disease, pregnancy or lactation. The PBMCs were sourced from fresh peripheral blood (around 10 ml).

This rearrangement joins TRBV9 to TRBJ2-5; 7 bases are shared with TRBD2. Sequencing input: blood. The receptor was derived from a man aged 40-49 years with Graves' ophthalmopathy. The CDR3 protein is CASGGGDRLETQYF. CDR3 nucleotide sequence: TGTGCCAGCGGGGGGGGGGACCGCCTAGAGACCCAGTACTTC. Looking up the rest from reference TRBV9 and TRBJ2-5 gives the full variable domain: DSGVTQTPKHLITATGQRVTLRCSPRSGDLSVYWYQQSLDQGLQFLIQYYNGEERAKGNILERFSAQQFPDLHSELNLSSLELGDSALYFCASGGGDRLETQYFGPGTRLLVL.